These T cell receptor beta chains were read from a single sample in a study of blood T cell repertoires in COVID-19. The repertoire was sequenced with immunoSEQ multiplex PCR; TCRdb's copy has only in-frame clones and lacks some. The data show 250,000 to 300,000 clones, around 90% seen once. Input material: peripheral blood. The origin of the receptors is a woman aged 40-49 years with acute or convalescent COVID-19. CDR3s include the opening cysteine and the closing phenylalanine or tryptophan. The order of the fields is V gene, D gene, J gene, clone size, CDR3 DNA, CDR3 protein. A D gene is named only where the DNA matches it firmly. A row's size may be missing; if present it is once, few, many or a size class.

>TRBV15|NA|TRBJ1-1|NA
TGTGCCACCAGCAGAGGCCAAGGGGGGGGCGTGAACACTGAAGCTTTCTTT
CATSRGQGGGVNTEAFF
>TRBV15|NA|TRBJ1-2|NA
TGTGCCACCAGCAGAGATCTAATTACGGACTATGGCTACACCTTC
CATSRDLITDYGYTF
>TRBV5-6|NA|TRBJ1-1|NA
TGTGCCAGCAGCTTGGGGGGAGACACTGAAGCTTTCTTT
CASSLGGDTEAFF
>TRBV9|TRBD2|TRBJ2-1|NA
TGTGCCAGCAGCCTAACTAGCGGAAGCTCCTACAATGAGCAGTTCTTC
CASSLTSGSSYNEQFF
>TRBV4-1|TRBD1|TRBJ1-2|NA
TGCGCCAGCAGCCAGGGGGACAGGGGACCCTATGGCTACACCTTC
CASSQGDRGPYGYTF
>TRBV2|TRBD1|TRBJ1-2|NA
TGTGCCAGCAGTCTTCGGGACAGGGGCTATGGCTACACCTTC
CASSLRDRGYGYTF
>TRBV30|TRBD1|TRBJ2-3|NA
TGTGCCTGGAGAACAGGGGCCCTAGATACGCAGTATTTT
CAWRTGALDTQYF
>TRBV2|TRBD1|TRBJ1-6|NA
TGTGCCAGCAATACTGCACCGGGACAGTATAATTCACCCCTCCACTTT
CASNTAPGQYNSPLHF
>TRBV12-2|NA|TRBJ1-1|once
TGTGCAAGTCGCTTCCCGAACTGCAACCCGGACACTGAAGCTTTCTTT
CASRFPNCNPDTEAFF
>TRBV7-8|TRBD1|TRBJ1-1|NA
TGTGCCAGCAGCCTGACCGGACAGGGGTTTCTGGGCACTGAAGCTTTCTTT
CASSLTGQGFLGTEAFF
>TRBV11-2|NA|TRBJ2-2|NA
TGTGCCAGCAGTTTAAATTACAGGGTTAACACCGGGGAGCTGTTTTTT
CASSLNYRVNTGELFF
>TRBV27|NA|TRBJ1-4|NA
TGTGCCAGCAGTTCCTTGAACAGTAATGAAAAACTGTTTTTT
CASSSLNSNEKLFF
>TRBV9|TRBD1|TRBJ1-2|NA
TGTGCCAGCAGCCTGTCACTACAGGGGCTCCCAGGGAACTATGGCTACACCTTC
CASSLSLQGLPGNYGYTF
>TRBV30|NA|TRBJ2-2|NA
TGTGCCTGGAGTAAGGGGGCCGGGGAGCTGTTTTTT
CAWSKGAGELFF
>TRBV5-4|NA|TRBJ1-2|NA
TGTGCCAGCAGCCGAGGACGGGAAAACTATGGCTACACCTTC
CASSRGRENYGYTF
>TRBV12-3/TRBV12-4|NA|TRBJ2-5|NA
TGTGCCAGCAGTCTCAGAGAGACCCAGTACTTC
CASSLRETQYF
>TRBV14|TRBD1|TRBJ1-2|NA
TGTGCCACCACTTCCCGGGGACAGTTGAATTATGGCTACACCTTC
CATTSRGQLNYGYTF
>TRBV6-1|NA|TRBJ1-2|NA
TGTGCCAGCAGTGACAGGTCTAACTATGGCTACACCTTC
CASSDRSNYGYTF
>TRBV29-1|TRBD1|TRBJ1-2|NA
TGCAGCGTTGAAGAAGGGGGCGCGGCGAGGTACACCTTC
CSVEEGGAARYTF
>TRBV12-3/TRBV12-4|NA|TRBJ2-2|NA
TGTGCCAGCAGCTCTGAGGTGACCGGGGAGCTGTTTTTT
CASSSEVTGELFF
>TRBV2|NA|TRBJ1-3|NA
TGTGCCAGCAGAGGACTGCCCTCTGGAAACACCATATATTTT
CASRGLPSGNTIYF
>TRBV10-3|NA|TRBJ1-4|NA
TGTGCCATCAGTGACGGAAGGGGTGAAAAACTGTTTTTT
CAISDGRGEKLFF
>TRBV2|TRBD1|TRBJ2-1|few
TGTGCCAGCAGGGTACCCCGGGACAGGGGGTACAATGAGCAGTTCTTC
CASRVPRDRGYNEQFF
>TRBV9|TRBD2|TRBJ2-6|NA
TGTGCCAGCAGCGTAGGGGAGGGGTTCTTCTCTGGGGCCAACGTCCTGACTTTC
CASSVGEGFFSGANVLTF
>TRBV19|NA|TRBJ1-5|NA
TGTGCCAGTAGTATAGTAGGCGGGGTGGCGGGGAGCAATCAGCCCCAGCATTTT
CASSIVGGVAGSNQPQHF
>TRBV14|TRBD1|TRBJ1-2|NA
TGTGCCAGCAGCTACTACAGGGGGGGCTACACCTTC
CASSYYRGGYTF
>TRBV7-2|TRBD1|TRBJ1-2|NA
TGTGCCAGCAGCTTACAGGGGGTTGACTATGGCTACACCTTC
CASSLQGVDYGYTF
>TRBV19|TRBD2|TRBJ2-3|NA
TGTGCCAGTAGTATAGCAAGGATAGCGGGGGGCACAGATACGCAGTATTTT
CASSIARIAGGTDTQYF
>TRBV5-4|NA|TRBJ1-2|NA
TGTGCCAGCAGCATGACAGAGCCCGGCGTAGGCTACACCTTC
CASSMTEPGVGYTF
>TRBV9|NA|TRBJ2-6|NA
TGTGCCAGCAGCCCCGATGGGACTTCCGGAGTTGGGGCCAACGTCCTGACTTTC
CASSPDGTSGVGANVLTF
>TRBV18|NA|TRBJ1-3|NA
TGTGCCAGCTCACCACTGGGGCCTAACTCTGGAAACACCATATATTTT
CASSPLGPNSGNTIYF
>TRBV5-1|NA|TRBJ1-1|NA
TGCGCCAGCAGTCACAGGGAGGGCACTGAAGCTTTCTTT
CASSHREGTEAFF
>TRBV5-6|NA|TRBJ1-1|NA
TGTGCCAGCAGCTTGTGGACGGGGGGTGAAGCTTTCTTT
CASSLWTGGEAFF
>TRBV5-1|NA|TRBJ2-2|NA
TGCGCCAGCAGCTTGGCGAGGTCGGGCACCGGGGAGCTGTTTTTT
CASSLARSGTGELFF
>TRBV20-1|TRBD1|TRBJ1-6|NA
TGCAGTGCTAGTATGGTCGGGACAGGGCGCTCCTATAATTCACCCCTCCACTTT
CSASMVGTGRSYNSPLHF
>TRBV11-2|NA|TRBJ1-2|NA
TGTGCCAGCAGCTTAAACAGGGTCGGAGCTGGCTACACCTTC
CASSLNRVGAGYTF
>TRBV5-1|TRBD1|TRBJ2-1|NA
TGCGCCAGCAGCCAGGGACAGGGAAACTACAATGAGCAGTTCTTC
CASSQGQGNYNEQFF
>TRBV28|TRBD1|TRBJ1-2|NA
TGTGCCAGCAGAGAAACCGGGACAGGGTATGGCTACACCTTC
CASRETGTGYGYTF
>TRBV7-2|TRBD1|TRBJ2-1|NA
TGTGCCAGCAGTAAGGGGGCAGCGCTCAATGAGCAGTTCTTC
CASSKGAALNEQFF
>TRBV9|NA|TRBJ2-5|NA
TGTGCCAGCAGCGCGATCGGGGTGTACCAAGAGACCCAGTACTTC
CASSAIGVYQETQYF
>TRBV19|NA|TRBJ2-2|NA
TGTGCCAGTAGTATAAATGGGGCAGGGTTGGTGCTGTTTTTT
CASSINGAGLVLFF
>TRBV5-1|TRBD1|TRBJ2-6|once
TGCGCCAGCGGGACAGCTTCTGGGGCCAACGTCCTGACTTTC
CASGTASGANVLTF
>TRBV27|TRBD1|TRBJ2-6|NA
TGTGCCAGCAGTCCCGCCGGACAGGGGGCGGGCGGGGCCAACGTCCTGACTTTC
CASSPAGQGAGGANVLTF
>TRBV3-1/TRBV3-2|NA|TRBJ1-3|NA
TGTGCCAGCCACCGGGGAACTGGAAACACCATATATTTT
CASHRGTGNTIYF
>TRBV30|NA|TRBJ1-2|NA
TGTGCCTGGAGTGGTTCAGGCTCTGGCTACACCTTC
CAWSGSGSGYTF
>TRBV5-1|NA|TRBJ2-2|NA
TGCGCCAGCAGCTGGGCCCTCCGGGCGGGGGCCAACACCGGGGAGCTGTTTTTT
CASSWALRAGANTGELFF
>TRBV19|TRBD1|TRBJ1-1|NA
TGTGCCAGTAGTATGACAGGGGGCTTCACTGAAGCTTTCTTT
CASSMTGGFTEAFF
>TRBV28|TRBD1|TRBJ2-5|NA
TGTGCCAGCCTCCTAGGGGGCATACACCAAGAGACCCAGTACTTC
CASLLGGIHQETQYF
>TRBV11-3|TRBD2|TRBJ2-1|NA
TGTGCCAGCAGCTCGGGACTAGTGGAGTTCTATGAGCAGTTCTTC
CASSSGLVEFYEQFF
>TRBV25-1|NA|TRBJ2-2|NA
TGTGCCAGCAGGATTGAGGCAGGGGTAGACGGGGAGCTGTTTTTT
CASRIEAGVDGELFF
>TRBV24-1|TRBD2|TRBJ2-1|NA
TGTGCCACCAGTTTGGCGGGGGAGTCCTACAATGAGCAGTTCTTC
CATSLAGESYNEQFF
>TRBV29-1|NA|TRBJ1-2|NA
TGCAGCGTCCCCACCACAGGGTCCTATGGCTACACCTTC
CSVPTTGSYGYTF
>TRBV25-1|TRBD1|TRBJ1-4|NA
TGTGCCAGCAGTGAACCCCCCTCGGACAGGGTCGTTAATGAAAAACTGTTTTTT
CASSEPPSDRVVNEKLFF
>TRBV9|NA|TRBJ2-2|NA
TGTGCCAGCAGGGGTCCGGGGGGCTACGGGGAGCTGTTTTTT
CASRGPGGYGELFF
>TRBV3-1/TRBV3-2|NA|TRBJ1-2|NA
TGTGCCAGCGGCGACAGCTTTGGCTACACCTTC
CASGDSFGYTF
>TRBV29-1|TRBD1|TRBJ1-1|NA
TGCAGCGTTGTGGGACAGATTAAAACGAACACTGAAGCTTTCTTT
CSVVGQIKTNTEAFF
>TRBV18|NA|TRBJ2-6|NA
TGTGCCAGCTCACCGAAACCAGGGGCTGGGGCCAACGTCCTGACTTTC
CASSPKPGAGANVLTF
>TRBV24-1|NA|TRBJ1-1|once
TGTGCCACCAGTGACGGGACTGAAGCTTTCTTT
CATSDGTEAFF
>TRBV3-1/TRBV3-2|NA|TRBJ2-2|NA
TGTGCCAGCAGCGAACTGTTCACCGGGGAGCTGTTTTTT
CASSELFTGELFF